These 30 T cell receptor beta chains were all obtained from the same sample, sequenced in a study of blood T cell repertoires in COVID-19. Data came from immunoSEQ multiplex PCR; TCRdb stores just in-frame clones and leaves some out. The sample has fewer than 200,000 clones, 82% seen once. Sequenced sample: PBMCs or T cells enriched from blood (not recorded which). The receptors shown here come from a man in his fifties or sixties who had recovered from COVID-19.

V and J are TRBV3-1 (or the pseudogene TRBV3-2) and TRBJ1-5; 9 nucleotides align to TRBD1. Unmatched junction bases numbered 7, after V lost 4 bases and J lost 6 bases. Germline V gene lookup returns CDR1 LGHDT and CDR2 YNNKEL (reference sequence). The CDR3 is 15 residues long. The CDR3 DNA is TGTGCCAGCAGCCGAGGGACAGGGATAAGTCAGCCCCAGCATTTT. It translates to CASSRGTGISQPQHF.

This clone was observed a handful of times. The genes are TRBV7-6 and TRBJ2-1, with a weak D call TRBD2 (5 bases). Germline lookup yields CDR1 SGHVS and CDR2 FNYEAQ. The V end lost 2 bases, the J end lost 0 bases, and 14 bases lay between the germline ends. The CDR3 runs 17 residues. The chain's CDR3 is CASSLLASRNSYNEQFF. CDR3 sequence (DNA): TGTGCCAGCAGCTTATTGGCTAGCAGAAACTCCTACAATGAGCAGTTCTTC.

This chain links TRBV6-2 or TRBV6-3 with TRBJ1-5, with TRBD1 matching over 11 bases. The V gene end was trimmed by 2 bases and the J gene end by 7 bases; junction bases not matched to a gene: 4. The CDR3 consists of 15 residues. Per the germline V gene, CDR1 is MNHEY and CDR2 is SVGEGT. The CDR3 sequence: CASSYGTGGRQPQHF. CDR3 nucleotides: TGTGCCAGCAGTTACGGGACAGGGGGAAGACAGCCCCAGCATTTT.

V is TRBV29-1 and J is TRBJ1-2, with D uncertain. The CDR3 is 11 amino acids. V lost 4 bases, J lost 4 bases, and 7 bases lay in between. Germline CDR1 SQVTM, CDR2 ANQGSEA. The CDR3 DNA reads as TGCAGCGTTGGCGCCTCCTATGGCTACACCTTC. It encodes CSVGASYGYTF.

This chain joins TRBV28 and TRBJ1-4; possibly TRBD1 for D (5 bases). Germline CDR1 and CDR2: MDHEN and SYDVKM. V lost 11 bases to trimming and J lost 0 bases, with 7 bases between them. The CDR3 consists of 12 residues. In nucleotides, the CDR3 is TGTGCCGGGGGGTCAACTAATGAAAAACTGTTTTTT. Translated, it gives CAGGSTNEKLFF.

The J gene is TRBJ1-5, the V gene TRBV19; D is uncertain. The CDR3 extends over 13 amino acids. CDR1 LNHDA and CDR2 SQIVND come from the germline V gene (reference sequence). Trimming took 5 bases from V and 1 from J, leaving 6 bases between them. For the CDR3, the DNA is TGTGCCAGTAGTCAACAAAGCAATCAGCCCCAGCATTTT. Amino acids: CASSQQSNQPQHF.

The V call is TRBV6-4, the J call TRBJ1-1; no firm D call. This CDR3 region has 13 residues. Germline CDR1 reads MRHNA; CDR2 reads SNTAGT. V was clipped by 0 bases and J by 3 bases, with 5 bases between them. In DNA form, the CDR3 reads TGTGCCAGCAGTGACTCCGAGTACACTGAAGCTTTCTTT. Protein: CASSDSEYTEAFF.

The gene calls are TRBV18 and TRBJ1-1, with 9 positions matching TRBD1. This CDR3 comprises 17 residues. Germline V gene sequence: CDR1 KGHSH, CDR2 LQKENI. After removal of 4 bases from V and 0 bases from J, the junction contained 9 bases not matched to a gene. CDR3 sequence (DNA): TGTGCCAGCTCACTGGGTGTGGGACAGGGCTTGAACACTGAAGCTTTCTTT. Its protein product is CASSLGVGQGLNTEAFF. The entire variable domain, with the rest obtained from reference TRBV18 and TRBJ1-1, is as follows: NAGVMQNPRHLVRRRGQEARLRCSPMKGHSHVYWYRQLPEEGLKFMVYLQKENIIDESGMPKERFSAEFPKEGPSILRIQQVVRGDSAAYFCASSLGVGQGLNTEAFFGQGTRLTVV.

The sample holds one count of this clone. The rearrangement uses TRBV20-1 and TRBJ2-5; D gene ambiguous. The CDR3 is 9 residues long. The germline gives CDR1 DFQATT, CDR2 SNEGSKA (reference sequence). CDR3 DNA: TGCAGCGCACGGGAGACCCAGTACTTC. Encoded protein: CSARETQYF.

V gene TRBV5-1 combines with J gene TRBJ1-1; D is perhaps TRBD1 (5 bases). The CDR3 extends over 14 amino acids. The V and J ends lost 0 bases and 3 bases respectively, with 9 bases between them. The germline V gene encodes CDR1 SGHRS and CDR2 YFSETQ. The CDR3, as DNA: TGCGCCAGCAGCTTGGGGACACTCCACACTGAAGCTTTCTTT. This codes for CASSLGTLHTEAFF.

The V gene is TRBV11-2, the J gene TRBJ1-3; maybe TRBD1 (6 bases). CDR3 length equals 18 residues. Looked up from germline, CDR1 is SGHAT and CDR2 is FQNNGV. V gave up 5 bases and J gave up 2 bases, with 22 bases separating them. Written as DNA, the CDR3 is TGTGCCAGCAGCCGCAAAGTGGGAGTACAGGGTCCTGGAAACACCATATATTTT. It translates to CASSRKVGVQGPGNTIYF.

This chain joins TRBV6-5 and TRBJ1-6; D ambiguous. The CDR3 runs 15 residues. V was trimmed by 6 bases and J by 0 bases, leaving 9 bases between them. Germline values: CDR1 MNHEY, CDR2 SVGAGI. CDR3 protein: CASSPGGSYNSPLHF. The CDR3 nucleotides are TGTGCCAGCAGCCCAGGAGGCTCCTATAATTCACCCCTCCACTTT.

This clone is a singleton in its sample. The chain employs TRBV5-4 and TRBJ2-1, with TRBD1 matching over 9 bases. Trimming cost V 4 bases and J 0 bases; bases outside gene matches: 5. From germline, CDR1 is SGHNT and CDR2 YYREEE (reference sequence). CDR3 size: 16 residues. CDR3 DNA sequence: TGTGCCAGCAGCCGCACAGGGGGCCGCTCCTACAATGAGCAGTTCTTC. It codes for CASSRTGGRSYNEQFF.

V is TRBV7-9 and J is TRBJ1-1, with D perhaps matching TRBD1 (6 bases). In germline, CDR1 is SEHNR, CDR2 FQNEAQ (reference sequence). Trimming took off 3 bases at V and 2 bases at J, with 10 bases between the two ends. The CDR3 contains 14 residues. The CDR3 DNA is TGTGCCAGCAGCTTCCGACAGGAAAACACTGAAGCTTTCTTT. This codes for CASSFRQENTEAFF.

The chain links TRBV5-1 to TRBJ2-5, with 9 bases lining up with TRBD2. J lost 0 bases, V lost 0 bases, and 12 bases had no gene match. The CDR3 consists of 19 residues. Per the germline V gene, CDR1 is SGHRS and CDR2 is YFSETQ. CDR3: CASSLGLRGGPIDQETQYF. The CDR3, as DNA: TGCGCCAGCAGCTTGGGTCTGCGGGGGGGCCCCATTGACCAAGAGACCCAGTACTTC.

The rearrangement uses TRBV28 and TRBJ2-3, with D possibly matching TRBD2 (6 bases). CDR1 is MDHEN and CDR2 is SYDVKM in the germline V gene. The ends were cut back, 6 bases at V and 2 bases at J, with 12 bases in the middle. This CDR3 region has 14 residues. The CDR3 spells CASRGLLNTDTQYF. The CDR3 nucleotides are TGTGCCAGCAGGGGACTTCTAAACACAGATACGCAGTATTTT.

V and J are TRBV27 and TRBJ2-2; D may be TRBD1 (5 bases). Trimming removed 6 bases at V and 5 bases at J, with 13 bases between. The CDR3 totals 14 residues. The V gene's germline CDR1 is MNHEY and CDR2 SMNVEV (reference sequence). CDR3 loop: CASSLRGRTGELFF. The CDR3, as DNA: TGTGCCAGCAGCCTAAGGGGAAGGACCGGGGAGCTGTTTTTT.

V is TRBV7-6 and J is TRBJ2-5, with D maybe TRBD1 (5 bases). V was shortened by 1 base and J by 6 bases, with 9 bases between the two germline ends. The CDR3 consists of 13 residues. Germline CDR1 SGHVS, CDR2 FNYEAQ. CDR3 sequence: CASSLEGKQTQYF. CDR3 in DNA: TGTGCCAGCAGCTTAGAGGGGAAGCAGACCCAGTACTTC.

This chain uses TRBV28 with TRBJ1-5; TRBD1 matches at 7 bases. Germline V CDR1 and CDR2: MDHEN, SYDVKM. Trimming cost V 6 bases and J 2 bases; bases outside gene matches: 4. The CDR3 is 14 amino acids. In nucleotides, the CDR3 is TGTGCCAGCAGGCATCAGGGGGGCAATCAGCCCCAGCATTTT. It codes for CASRHQGGNQPQHF.

J is TRBJ2-3 and V is TRBV12-3 or TRBV12-4; unclear D gene. The length of the CDR3 is 13 residues. Trimming pared 4 bases from V and 6 bases from J, leaving 11 bases between. The CDR3 bases are TGTGCCAGCAGTTGGAGCGAACGGGATACGCAGTATTTT. This translates into CASSWSERDTQYF.

The CDR3 DNA reads TGTGCCAGTAGTACCTACCGGGATAGCAATCAGCCCCAGCATTTT. Translation gives CASSTYRDSNQPQHF. The V call is TRBV19, the J call TRBJ1-5; the D is unclear. Germline CDR1 is LNHDA and CDR2 is SQIVND (reference sequence). Trimming stripped 4 bases from V and 0 bases from J, with 10 bases between. The CDR3 contains 15 residues. Complete variable domain (other parts from reference TRBV19 and TRBJ1-5): DGGITQSPKYLFRKEGQNVTLSCEQNLNHDAMYWYRQDPGQGLRLIYYSQIVNDFQKGDIAEGYSVSREKKESFPLTVTSAQKNPTAFYLCASSTYRDSNQPQHFGDGTRLSIL.

This chain uses TRBV7-6 with TRBJ2-7; 8 bases match TRBD1. Unmatched junction bases numbered 4, after V lost 1 base and J lost 5 bases. Germline assignment: CDR1 SGHVS and CDR2 FNYEAQ. The CDR3 is 14 residues long. In DNA form, the CDR3 reads TGTGCCAGCAGCTTAGGCGACAGGGGTAACGAGCAGTACTTC. As protein: CASSLGDRGNEQYF.

In this sample, this clone turned up a few times. V and J are TRBV18 and TRBJ1-6, with TRBD1 identical over 9 bases. V gave up 3 bases and J gave up 8 bases; unmatched junction bases: 14. The germline V gene encodes CDR1 KGHSH and CDR2 LQKENI. The CDR3 runs 18 residues. As DNA, the CDR3 is TGTGCCAGCTCACCTCAGGGGACAGGGTCGACCTTGGATTCACCCCTCCACTTT. This sequence encodes CASSPQGTGSTLDSPLHF.

The chain carries TRBV4-2 and TRBJ1-4; 7 bases map to TRBD1. Germline CDR1 is LGHNA and CDR2 is YNFKEQ. The J segment lost 5 bases and the V segment lost 4 bases, leaving 4 bases of the junction unmatched. This CDR3 comprises 14 residues. CDR3 residues: CASSPRQGNEKLFF. The CDR3 nucleotides read TGTGCCAGCAGCCCCCGACAGGGCAATGAAAAACTGTTTTTT.

The chain has TRBV28 and TRBJ2-7; 13 nucleotides align to TRBD2. The CDR3 loop spans 15 amino acids. The V and J ends lost 5 bases and 6 bases, in that order; junction bases with no gene match: 7. Germline V gene data show CDR1 as MDHEN and CDR2 as SYDVKM. The CDR3 is CASSPLAGGLLEQYF. In DNA, the CDR3 is TGTGCCAGCAGTCCACTAGCGGGAGGGCTTCTCGAGCAGTACTTC.

This clone was detected only once. The chain uses TRBV9 and TRBJ1-2; unclear D gene. This CDR3 is built from 14 residues. CDR1 and CDR2 from the germline V gene are SGDLS and YYNGEE. Trimming left V 4 bases short and J 1 base short, with 11 bases between. The CDR3 is CASSPSIDNYGYTF. In DNA form, the CDR3 reads TGTGCCAGCAGCCCAAGCATAGATAACTATGGCTACACCTTC.

The chain links TRBV19 to TRBJ1-5; possibly TRBD1 for D (5 bases). The CDR3 runs 17 residues. Looked up from germline, CDR1 is LNHDA and CDR2 is SQIVND (reference sequence). Trimming removed 7 bases from V and 4 bases from J, with 23 bases in between. DNA of the CDR3: TGTGCCAGTACCCCCCTCTCTCCGGGGGAGGGAAATCAGCCCCAGCATTTT. This encodes CASTPLSPGEGNQPQHF. Based on the CDR3 plus reference TRBV19 and TRBJ1-5, the full variable domain is DGGITQSPKYLFRKEGQNVTLSCEQNLNHDAMYWYRQDPGQGLRLIYYSQIVNDFQKGDIAEGYSVSREKKESFPLTVTSAQKNPTAFYLCASTPLSPGEGNQPQHFGDGTRLSIL.

For this clone: Distinct nucleotide sequences in the sample also encode this CDR3. This sequence joins TRBV7-2 and TRBJ1-6; no definite D call. This CDR3 has 16 amino acids. Germline CDR1 is SGHTA and CDR2 is FQGNSA. Trimming took off 5 bases at V and 7 bases at J, with 18 bases between the two ends. This chain's CDR3 is CASSLAGFTGNSPLHF. The CDR3 DNA sequence: TGTGCCAGCAGCCTGGCGGGGTTTACGGGAAATTCACCCCTCCACTTT.

The J gene is TRBJ2-7, the V gene TRBV6-5; possibly TRBD1 for D (6 bases). The CDR3 consists of 14 residues. CDR1 and CDR2 (germline): MNHEY, SVGAGI. V lost 5 bases to trimming and J lost 0 bases, with 11 bases between them. CDR3 protein: CASSPLTGSYEQYF. As DNA, the CDR3 is TGTGCCAGCAGTCCCCTGACAGGCTCCTACGAGCAGTACTTC.

V and J are TRBV5-1 and TRBJ2-3; D is unclear. This CDR3 comprises 15 residues. Germline V lookup: CDR1 SGHRS, CDR2 YFSETQ. V dropped 0 bases and J dropped 0 bases, with 8 bases sitting between them. The CDR3 region is CASSLDPSSTDTQYF. As DNA, the CDR3 is TGCGCCAGCAGCTTGGATCCGTCTAGCACAGATACGCAGTATTTT. Supplemented by reference TRBV5-1 and TRBJ2-3, the full variable domain reads KAGVTQTPRYLIKTRGQQVTLSCSPISGHRSVSWYQQTPGQGLQFLFEYFSETQRNKGNFPGRFSGRQFSNSRSEMNVSTLELGDSALYLCASSLDPSSTDTQYFGPGTRLTVL.